Listed below are T cell receptor beta chains from one sample, sequenced in a study of blood T cell repertoires in COVID-19. Profiled with immunoSEQ multiplex PCR; TCRdb holds only in-frame clones, not every one. Found here are roughly 250,000 clones, 80% to 90% of them singletons; the top ten hold 2.4%. The sample comprised PBMCs or T cells enriched from blood (not recorded which). These receptors originate from a woman under 30 who had recovered from COVID-19. CDR3s include the opening cysteine and the closing phenylalanine or tryptophan. The D gene is left open where the match is weak. Rows give clone size only sometimes, using once, few, many, or a class for an expanded clone.

D gene | clone size | J gene | CDR3 length | V gene | CDR3 DNA | CDR3 protein
NA | NA | TRBJ1-2 | 13 | TRBV5-1 | TGCGCCAGCAGCTTGGGACAGTTCTATGGCTACACCTTC | CASSLGQFYGYTF
TRBD1 | NA | TRBJ1-2 | 15 | TRBV5-6 | TGTGCCAGCAGCCCCGGGACAGGGGTTAACTATGGCTACACCTTC | CASSPGTGVNYGYTF
NA | NA | TRBJ1-4 | 15 | TRBV18 | TGTGCCAGCTCATGGGGGGGGAGCCGAAATGAAAAACTGTTTTTT | CASSWGGSRNEKLFF
TRBD1 | once | TRBJ1-2 | 14 | TRBV6-1 | TGTGCCAGCAGTGACCGGACAGGGTTTGAGCGCTACACCTTC | CASSDRTGFERYTF
NA | NA | TRBJ1-1 | 14 | TRBV7-3 | TGTGCCAGCAGCTCCAATGATAGGGGTGATGAAGCTTTCTTT | CASSSNDRGDEAFF
NA | NA | TRBJ2-7 | 16 | TRBV7-9 | TGTGCCAGCACCTCCGGGACAGCCGCGGGGTTGGGCCTTTTAGACTTC | CASTSGTAAGLGLLDF
TRBD2 | NA | TRBJ2-7 | 15 | TRBV5-1 | TGCGCCAGCAGCATAGAACTAGCGGGGCCATACGAGCAGTACTTC | CASSIELAGPYEQYF
NA | NA | TRBJ1-1 | 18 | TRBV6-2/TRBV6-3 | TGTGCCAGCAGTTACTCTCTGGAACAGGGCAGGGCGTTGGCTGAAGCTTTCTTT | CASSYSLEQGRALAEAFF
NA | NA | TRBJ2-7 | 17 | TRBV6-2/TRBV6-3 | TGTGCCAGCAGTTATCACCCAATGGCGGGGAATTACTACGAGCAGTACTTC | CASSYHPMAGNYYEQYF
NA | once | TRBJ1-1 | 16 | TRBV29-1 | TGCAGCGTCATGGCGTTGGGTCGGGGAAGGAACACTGAAGCTTTCTTT | CSVMALGRGRNTEAFF
TRBD1 | NA | TRBJ1-4 | 19 | TRBV4-1 | TGCGCCAGCAGCCAAAACTTCGGACAGGTTATTGCAACTAATGAAAAACTGTTTTTT | CASSQNFGQVIATNEKLFF
NA | NA | TRBJ2-7 | 15 | TRBV5-1 | TGCGCCAGCAGCCCCCTCCCCGGGTCGACCTACGAGCAGTACTTC | CASSPLPGSTYEQYF
NA | NA | TRBJ1-3 | 15 | TRBV4-1 | TGCGCCAGCAGCCCGACAGGTTTGGCTGGAAACACCATATATTTT | CASSPTGLAGNTIYF
NA | NA | TRBJ1-5 | 15 | TRBV11-2 | TGTGCCAGCAGCTTAAGAGGACTTAGCAATCAGCCCCAGCATTTT | CASSLRGLSNQPQHF
NA | NA | TRBJ2-1 | 16 | TRBV24-1 | TGTGCCACCAGTGACCCAACAGGGAAAAGTATCAATGAGCAGTTCTTC | CATSDPTGKSINEQFF